This passage covers 24 T cell receptor beta chains from one sample sequenced in a study of T cells in Graves' hyperthyroidism and ophthalmopathy. There were TCR beta CDR3 regions amplified from RNA transcripts. The HTBI primer set was used in a first-round RT-PCR of the TCR CDR3. Each CDR3 protein is one row after TCRdb ran MiXCR on the multiplex PCR reads. Counted here are 540,000 or so distinct CDR3 sequences, just over 45% occurring once; the ten biggest clones make up about 20%. The specimen was peripheral blood or thyroid tissue (not recorded which). Receptors were obtained from an adult woman with Graves' disease, either hyperthyroidism or ophthalmopathy (not recorded which).

This clonotype has only a few counts. This chain links TRBV13 with TRBJ2-3; 10 bases are shared with TRBD2. The junction had 5 bases not matched to a gene; V was cut back by 1 base and J by 7 bases. Germline V gene data show CDR1 as PRHDT and CDR2 as FYEKMQ (reference sequence). This CDR3 comprises 15 residues. The CDR3 region is CASSLAGLADNTQYF. CDR3 in DNA: TGTGCCAGCAGCTTAGCTGGACTAGCGGACAATACGCAGTATTTT.

This chain joins TRBV29-1 and TRBJ1-1, with 11 bases that match TRBD1. Trimming took 8 bases from V and 10 from J; bases not matched to a gene: 3. Germline loops: CDR1 SQVTM, CDR2 ANQGSEA. The CDR3 contains 10 residues. CDR3 region: CSLDRGPAFF. The CDR3 coding sequence is TGCAGCTTGGACAGGGGGCCAGCTTTCTTT.

The chain couples TRBV5-1 to TRBJ2-7; no firm D call. Trimming removed 2 bases from V and 1 base from J, with 13 bases in between. The CDR3 sequence is 15 residues long. Per germline, CDR1 SGHRS and CDR2 YFSETQ. The CDR3 sequence is CASSFWVTSSYEQYF. For the CDR3, the DNA is TGCGCCAGCAGCTTTTGGGTGACTTCATCCTACGAGCAGTACTTC.

This clonotype was counted many times. V usage is TRBV7-8 and J usage is TRBJ1-6, with D perhaps TRBD1 (6 bases). Trimming took 2 bases from V and 8 from J, leaving 13 bases between them. CDR1 is SGHVS and CDR2 is FQNEAQ in the germline V gene. The CDR3 spans 15 residues. CDR3 sequence (DNA): TGTGCCAGCAGCTTACGGGAGGGGGTAGATTCACCCCTCCACTTT. Protein product: CASSLREGVDSPLHF.

The chain has TRBV25-1 and TRBJ2-5; D may be TRBD2 (7 bases). Germline CDR1 MGHDK, CDR2 SYGVNS. Between the trimmed V and J ends, which lost 2 bases and 3 bases, there was a span of 16 bases. This CDR3 contains 16 residues. The CDR3 bases are TGTGCCAGCAGTGAACCGACCCGGGGGGCGGAAGAGACCCAGTACTTC. It translates to CASSEPTRGAEETQYF.

The chain joins TRBV25-1 to TRBJ2-2; D perhaps matches TRBD2 (5 bases). The V end lost 6 bases, the J end lost 14 bases, and 16 bases lay between the germline ends. The CDR3 extends over 12 amino acids. Germline V gives CDR1 MGHDK, CDR2 SYGVNS. The CDR3 DNA follows: TGTGCCAGCAGCGGGAATGCCCTGAAACTGTTTTTT. Translation: CASSGNALKLFF. Supplemented by reference TRBV25-1 and TRBJ2-2, the full variable domain reads EADIYQTPRYLVIGTGKKITLECSQTMGHDKMYWYQQDPGMELHLIHYSYGVNSTEKGDLSSESTVSRIRTEHFPLTLESARPSHTSQYLCASSGNALKLFFGEGSRLTVL.

This clonotype was counted ten times or more. One end of the junction fails to match germline, which may point to a read error. This chain links TRBV6-6 with TRBJ1-6; D is unresolved. Germline values: CDR1 MNHNY, CDR2 SVGAGI (reference sequence). The CDR3 runs to 14 residues. The CDR3 nucleotides are TGTGCCAGCACTTACGGTCTGTTCGGTTCACCCCTCCACTTT. It codes for CASTYGLFGSPLHF.

The rearrangement uses TRBV7-9 and TRBJ2-7; 7 bases fit TRBD2. Germline trimming cut 5 bases from V and 4 bases from J; bases unmatched to any gene: 8. Germline V CDR1 and CDR2: SEHNR, FQNEAQ (reference sequence). This CDR3 has 14 residues. The CDR3 nucleotides read TGTGCCAGCAGCCCAGCGGGACCCGATTACGAGCAGTACTTC. This codes for CASSPAGPDYEQYF.

With regard to this clonotype: A much larger clonotype is one base distant, so this may be a read error. The V gene is TRBV20-1, the J gene TRBJ2-7; 9 bases agree with TRBD1. J lost 2 bases, V lost 3 bases, and 5 bases had no gene match. The CDR3 consists of 14 residues. Germline-derived CDR1 and CDR2 are DFQATT and SNEGSKA (reference sequence). CDR3 nucleotides: TGCAGTGCTAGCCGGGACAGGGTAGCCTACGAGCAGTACTTC. This translates into CSASRDRVAYEQYF.

The chain couples TRBV11-2 to TRBJ2-7; 9 positions match TRBD1. The J segment lost 1 base and the V segment lost 5 bases, leaving 12 bases of the junction unmatched. Germline CDR1 reads SGHAT; CDR2 reads FQNNGV. This CDR3 has 17 amino acids. The CDR3 DNA follows: TGTGCCAGCAGCGTCGTAACCGGGACAGGGCCATCCTACGAGCAGTACTTC. Amino acid sequence: CASSVVTGTGPSYEQYF.

As for this clonotype: Germline and junction disagree at one end, which may indicate a read error. The J gene is TRBJ1-6, the V gene TRBV12-3 or TRBV12-4; the D is unclear. CDR3 length equals 13 residues. The CDR3: CASRAGRVSPPHF. The CDR3 DNA sequence: TGTGCCAGCAGGGCCGGAAGAGTTTCACCCCCCCACTTT.

This chain uses TRBV10-3 with TRBJ2-5; 9 nucleotides line up with TRBD1. CDR1 and CDR2 (germline): ENHRY, SYGVKD. The J segment lost 1 base and the V segment lost 7 bases, leaving 13 bases of the junction unmatched. This CDR3 spans 17 amino acids. The CDR3 sequence: CAINGQGPGRLQETQYF. The DNA for the CDR3 is TGTGCCATCAATGGACAGGGGCCCGGGCGTCTCCAAGAGACCCAGTACTTC.

This clonotype was found many times. The chain links TRBV6-2 or TRBV6-3 to TRBJ1-5, with unresolved D. V shed 6 bases and J shed 1 base, with 13 bases lying between them. This CDR3 contains 15 residues. CDR1 and CDR2 (germline): MNHEY, SVGEGT. This CDR3 is CASSRRDGSNQPQHF. In nucleotides, the CDR3 is TGTGCCAGCAGCCGGCGTGATGGGAGCAATCAGCCCCAGCATTTT.

This clonotype was detected many times. V is TRBV24-1 and J is TRBJ2-7; D is undetermined. Germline V gene sequence: CDR1 KGHDR, CDR2 SFDVKD. Trimming removed 4 bases at V and 2 bases at J, with 11 bases between. CDR3 length: 14 amino acids. In DNA form, the CDR3 reads TGTGCCACCAGTGAGGGCCAAGCACCCTACGAGCAGTACTTC. Encoded protein: CATSEGQAPYEQYF.

This clonotype was counted at least ten times. The rearrangement links TRBV9 to TRBJ1-5, with D possibly being TRBD1 (6 bases). Trimming took 7 bases from V and 7 from J, leaving 18 bases between them. This CDR3 region has 14 residues. Germline-derived CDR1 and CDR2 are SGDLS and YYNGEE. DNA of the CDR3: TGTGCCAGCTCGCGGGGGCGGAGCGGGCAGCCCCAGCATTTT. The encoded protein is CASSRGRSGQPQHF.

A note on this clonotype: Compared with germline, one end of the junction differs, possibly owing to a read error. The rearrangement joins TRBV19 to TRBJ2-6; D remains unclear. In germline, CDR1 is LNHDA, CDR2 SQIVND (reference sequence). The CDR3 loop spans 12 amino acids. The CDR3 here is CASSTIGRYEAF. For the CDR3, the DNA is TGTGCCAGTAGTACGATTGGCCGCTATGAAGCTTTC.

This clonotype was recorded only once. The gene calls are TRBV19 and TRBJ1-2, with D uncertain. Germline V gene sequence: CDR1 LNHDA, CDR2 SQIVND (reference sequence). CDR3 length equals 13 residues. V was clipped by 3 bases and J by 2 bases, with 7 bases between them. CDR3 coding DNA: TGTGCCAGTAGTATGGGCGCGAACTATGGCTACACCTTC. Encoded protein: CASSMGANYGYTF.

In this sample, this clonotype turned up many times. This chain connects TRBV15 to TRBJ1-6; no definite D call. The CDR3 is 14 amino acids. From germline, CDR1 is LNHNV and CDR2 YYDKDF (reference sequence). V lost 5 bases to trimming and J lost 7 bases, with 12 bases between them. CDR3 protein: CATSWFFGNSPLHF. The DNA for the CDR3 is TGTGCCACCAGCTGGTTCTTCGGGAATTCACCCCTCCACTTT.

This clonotype was detected many times. The junction differs from germline at one of its ends, possibly a read error. This chain connects TRBV5-6 to TRBJ2-5; 8 bases are a match to TRBD2. Germline-derived CDR1 and CDR2 are SGHDT and YYEEEE. This CDR3 has 15 residues. CDR3 in amino acids: CASSRLSGAQEAQYF. The CDR3 coding sequence is TGTGCCAGCAGTCGACTTAGCGGGGCTCAAGAGGCCCAGTACTTC.

The rearrangement joins TRBV30 to TRBJ2-7; the D gene is possibly TRBD2 (5 bases). Trimming cost V 1 base and J 9 bases, with 16 bases left between them. The CDR3 sequence is 13 residues long. Germline V gene lookup returns CDR1 GTSNPN and CDR2 SVGIG (reference sequence). CDR3 bases: TGTGCCTGGAGTGCAGAGGGTTTTCAGGTGCAGTACTTC. Its protein is CAWSAEGFQVQYF.

Only a few counts were recorded for this clonotype. This rearrangement joins TRBV7-2 to TRBJ2-5; the match to TRBD2 covers 10 bases. Trimming took 1 base from V and 3 from J; bases not matched to a gene: 8. The CDR3 spans 17 residues. From germline, CDR1 is SGHTA and CDR2 FQGNSA. The CDR3 loop is CASSLVSLAGVKETQYF. DNA for the CDR3: TGTGCCAGCAGCTTAGTTTCGCTAGCGGGAGTAAAAGAGACCCAGTACTTC.

The chain uses TRBV7-2 and TRBJ2-1, with D perhaps matching TRBD2 (5 bases). With 3 bases removed from V and 2 bases from J, the gap between germline ends came to 14 bases. Per the germline V gene, CDR1 is SGHTA and CDR2 is FQGNSA. This CDR3 is built from 16 residues. CDR3 sequence (DNA): TGTGCCAGCAGCTTCCTTACTAGTGCCGCCTACAATGAGCAGTTCTTC. Its translation: CASSFLTSAAYNEQFF. The full variable domain, its missing parts supplied by reference TRBV7-2 and TRBJ2-1, is GAGVSQSPSNKVTEKGKDVELRCDPISGHTALYWYRQSLGQGLEFLIYFQGNSAPDKSGLPSDRFSAERTGGSVSTLTIQRTQQEDSAVYLCASSFLTSAAYNEQFFGPGTRLTVL.

The chain recombines TRBV20-1 with TRBJ1-1; D is unresolved. Germline V gene lookup returns CDR1 DFQATT and CDR2 SNEGSKA (reference sequence). V gave up 3 bases and J gave up 6 bases, with 8 bases separating them. The CDR3 covers 11 residues. The CDR3, as DNA: TGCAGTGCTAGCTTCGGCCCTGAAGCTTTCTTT. This codes for CSASFGPEAFF.

The chain carries TRBV20-1 and TRBJ1-1; D might be TRBD1 (5 bases). The CDR3 is 13 amino acids. Trimming removed 3 bases from V and 5 bases from J, with 13 bases in between. The V gene's germline CDR1 is DFQATT and CDR2 SNEGSKA (reference sequence). The CDR3 sequence: CSASRPGLTEAFF. The CDR3 DNA reads as TGCAGTGCTAGCCGTCCAGGGTTAACTGAAGCTTTCTTT.